This T cell receptor beta chain was recorded in a study of blood T cell repertoires in COVID-19. Measured with immunoSEQ multiplex PCR; TCRdb has only the in-frame clones, and not every one. The table records over 250,000 clones, 75% to 95% of them present only once. Looked up from germline, CDR1 is SGHRS and CDR2 is YFSETQ. This CDR3 contains 18 residues. V lost 0 bases and J 0 bases, leaving 18 bases between the germline ends. Source material: PBMCs or T cells enriched from blood (not recorded which). The chain recombines TRBV5-1 with TRBJ1-1, with no clear D. The sequence derives from a woman aged 25 to 39 who had recovered from COVID-19. CDR3 amino acids: CASSLGTGGVRMNTEAFF. The DNA of the CDR3 is TGCGCCAGCAGCTTGGGCACTGGCGGGGTTAGAATGAACACTGAAGCTTTCTTT.